This entry features one T cell receptor beta chain sequence. The antigen is unknown. This sample is drawn from a study of monozygotic twins with inflammatory bowel disease. Findings of the study overall: IBD patients shared fewer clonotypes with others than healthy twins, especially with disease activity. It was in IBD patients that TCRbeta diversity (inverse Simpson) was lower than in healthy co-twins. Ultimately, a single strong signal or clonotype associated with IBD was not supported. Twin pairs that were concordant did not differ from discordant pairs in repertoire similarity, possibly from limited power.

The CDR3 consists of 13 residues. Looked up from germline, CDR1 is SNHLY and CDR2 is FYNNEI. TCRdb reworked the 5' RACE reads into one entry per CDR3 protein, no DNA. Its table lists 330,000 or so distinct CDR3 sequences. The sequence was collected from a human donor with ulcerative colitis or Crohn's disease, or a healthy co-twin of an affected twin (not recorded which). Sequencing was done on a sample of blood. The V gene is TRBV2, the J gene TRBJ2-1. The CDR3 protein is CASSEKVYNERFF.